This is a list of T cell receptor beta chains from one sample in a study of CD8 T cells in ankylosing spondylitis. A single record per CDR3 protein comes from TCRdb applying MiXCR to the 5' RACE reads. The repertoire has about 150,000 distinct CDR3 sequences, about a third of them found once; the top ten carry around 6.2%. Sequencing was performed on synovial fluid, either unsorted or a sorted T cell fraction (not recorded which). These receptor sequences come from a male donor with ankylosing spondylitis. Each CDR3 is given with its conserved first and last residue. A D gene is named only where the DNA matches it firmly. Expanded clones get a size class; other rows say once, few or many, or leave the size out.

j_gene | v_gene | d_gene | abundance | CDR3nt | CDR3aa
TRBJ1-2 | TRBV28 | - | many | TGTGCCAGCACCCCAGTGGGTTCTTACGGCTACACCTTC | CASTPVGSYGYTF
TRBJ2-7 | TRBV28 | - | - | TGTGCCAGCAGTTCAGGACGCTACGAGCAGTACTTC | CASSSGRYEQYF
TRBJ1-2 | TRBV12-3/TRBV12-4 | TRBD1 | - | TGTGCCAGCAGTTTAACTCAGGGGGCGAACTATGGCTACACCTTC | CASSLTQGANYGYTF
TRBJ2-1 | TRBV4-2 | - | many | TGTGCCAGCAGCCAGAACCGGGCCACAGTGAGGTACAATGAGCAGTTCTTC | CASSQNRATVRYNEQFF
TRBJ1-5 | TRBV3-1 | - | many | TGTGCCAGCAGCCTTCGGCAGGGCAATCAGCCCCAGCATTTT | CASSLRQGNQPQHF
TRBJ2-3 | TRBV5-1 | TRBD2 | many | TGCGCCAGCAGCCCTAGCGGCCCGGGGACAGATACGCAGTATTTT | CASSPSGPGTDTQYF
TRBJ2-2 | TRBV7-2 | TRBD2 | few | TGTGCCAGCAGCCTTACTAGCGGGAGCGGAAACGGGGAGCTGTTTTTT | CASSLTSGSGNGELFF
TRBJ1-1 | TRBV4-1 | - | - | TGCGCCAGCAGCCGAGCCCTTCTCGCTGAAGCTTTCTTT | CASSRALLAEAFF
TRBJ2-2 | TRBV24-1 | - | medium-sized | TGTGCCACCGTGAGCAGTCTCACCGGGGAGCTGTTTTTT | CATVSSLTGELFF
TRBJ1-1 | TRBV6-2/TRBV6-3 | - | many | TGTGCCAGCAGTTACATCCGGGGGCGGTTGAACACTGAAGCTTTCTTT | CASSYIRGRLNTEAFF
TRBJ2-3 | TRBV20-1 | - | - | TGCAGTGCTAAAATGGATACGCAGTATTTT | CSAKMDTQYF
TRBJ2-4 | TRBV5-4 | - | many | TGTGCCAGCAGCTTGAGCAGCCCATGGAATAAAATAGCCAAAAACATTCAGTACTTC | CASSLSSPWNKIAKNIQYF
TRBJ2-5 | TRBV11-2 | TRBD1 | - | TGTGCCAGCAGCTTAGAACAGGGGGGAGAGACCCAGTACTTC | CASSLEQGGETQYF
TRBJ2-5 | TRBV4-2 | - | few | TGTGCCAGCAGCCAAGATCGGGGGGACAACCAAGAGACCCAGTACTTC | CASSQDRGDNQETQYF
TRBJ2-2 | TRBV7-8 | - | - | TGTGCCAGCAGCTTAGGGGAGATCACCTGGGAGCTGTTTTTT | CASSLGEITWELFF
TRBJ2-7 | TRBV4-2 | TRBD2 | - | TGTGCCAGCAGCCAAGATCCGGGACTAGCGCCTCGTGGGGAGTACTTC | CASSQDPGLAPRGEYF
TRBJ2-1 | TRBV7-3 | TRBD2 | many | TGTGCCAGCAGCACATTAGCGGGAGTCTACAATGAGCAGTTCTTC | CASSTLAGVYNEQFF
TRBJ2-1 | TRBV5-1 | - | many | TGCGCCGGGCCGACTCGTTTGGATGAGCAGTTCTTC | CAGPTRLDEQFF
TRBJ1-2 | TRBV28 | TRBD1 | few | TGTGCCAGCCACTCAGGGGGTGGCTACACCTTC | CASHSGGGYTF
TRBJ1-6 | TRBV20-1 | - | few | TGCAGTGCTAAGAGTTCGTTGCGCTTCGGACAGAGCAATTCACCCCTCCACTTT | CSAKSSLRFGQSNSPLHF
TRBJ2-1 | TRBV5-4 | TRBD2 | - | TGTGCCAGCAGCTCGGAGGGGACTAGGGTTTGGAATGAGCAGTTCTTC | CASSSEGTRVWNEQFF
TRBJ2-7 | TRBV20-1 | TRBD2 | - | TGCAGTGCTAGAGTGGGTAGCGGGATCTACGAGCAGTACTTC | CSARVGSGIYEQYF
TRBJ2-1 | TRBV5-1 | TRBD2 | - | TGCGCCAGCAGCTTGTGGCAGCGGGAGTACAATGAGCAGTTCTTC | CASSLWQREYNEQFF
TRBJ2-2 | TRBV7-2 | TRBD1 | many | TGTGCCAGCAGAACGGACAGGGGGCGAACCGGGGAGCTGTTTTTT | CASRTDRGRTGELFF
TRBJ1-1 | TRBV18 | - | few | TGTGCCAGCTCACCAACCGCGCCGCCACTTAACACTGAAGCTTTCTTT | CASSPTAPPLNTEAFF
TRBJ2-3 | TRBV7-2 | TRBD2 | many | TGTGCCAGCAGCGGGGACTACCTTAGCACAGATACGCAGTATTTT | CASSGDYLSTDTQYF
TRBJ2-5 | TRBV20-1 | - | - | TGCAGTGCTAGAAAAGGCTTAGGGACGGAGACCCAGTACTTC | CSARKGLGTETQYF
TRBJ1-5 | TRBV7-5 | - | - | - | CISVSEARQSLSNQPQHF
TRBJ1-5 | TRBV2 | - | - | TGTGCCAGCAGAGAGGACAGCCAATTGCCCCAGCATTTT | CASREDSQLPQHF
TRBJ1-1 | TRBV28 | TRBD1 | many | TGTGCCAGCAGTTCCGAACAGGGGGCCGGGTCTTTCACTGAAGCTTTCTTT | CASSSEQGAGSFTEAFF
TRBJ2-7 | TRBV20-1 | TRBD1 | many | TGCAGTGCTAGACCACCCGGGACAGGGGGCGGCTACGAGCAGTACTTC | CSARPPGTGGGYEQYF
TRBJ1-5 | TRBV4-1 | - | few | TGCGCCAGCAGCCAAGATTGGGGCAGGGGTGGACAGCCCCAGCATTTT | CASSQDWGRGGQPQHF
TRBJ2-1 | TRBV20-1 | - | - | TGCAGTGCTAGGAGTGGGTCCTACAATGAGCAGTTCTTC | CSARSGSYNEQFF
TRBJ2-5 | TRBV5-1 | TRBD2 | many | TGCGCCAGCAGCCTCACCGGGACTAGCGGGGACCAAGAGACCCAGTACTTC | CASSLTGTSGDQETQYF
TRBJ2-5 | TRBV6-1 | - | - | TGTGCCAGCAGTGAATGGGGGAGAGGGACCCAGTACTTC | CASSEWGRGTQYF
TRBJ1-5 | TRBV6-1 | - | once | TGTGCCAGCAGTGAAGCGGGAAAAGTTGGGGATCCGCATTTT | CASSEAGKVGDPHF
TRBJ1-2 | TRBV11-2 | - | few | TGTGCCAGCAGCTTAAGTGGGGGCGGCTACACCTTC | CASSLSGGGYTF
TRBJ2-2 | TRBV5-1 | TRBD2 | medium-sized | TGCGCCAGCAGCTTGGGACTAGCGGGCGGGGAGCTGTTTTTT | CASSLGLAGGELFF
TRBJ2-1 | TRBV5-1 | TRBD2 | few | TGCGCCAGCAGCTGGACTAGCGGCTACACCTACAATGAGCAGTTCTTC | CASSWTSGYTYNEQFF
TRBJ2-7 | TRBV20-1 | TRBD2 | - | TGCAGTGCTGACGCTAGCGGGAGTCCCTACGAGCAGTACTTC | CSADASGSPYEQYF
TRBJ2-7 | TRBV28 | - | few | TGTGCCAGCAGTTTTATCGGCGGGACTCGCCCCTACGAGCAGTACTTC | CASSFIGGTRPYEQYF